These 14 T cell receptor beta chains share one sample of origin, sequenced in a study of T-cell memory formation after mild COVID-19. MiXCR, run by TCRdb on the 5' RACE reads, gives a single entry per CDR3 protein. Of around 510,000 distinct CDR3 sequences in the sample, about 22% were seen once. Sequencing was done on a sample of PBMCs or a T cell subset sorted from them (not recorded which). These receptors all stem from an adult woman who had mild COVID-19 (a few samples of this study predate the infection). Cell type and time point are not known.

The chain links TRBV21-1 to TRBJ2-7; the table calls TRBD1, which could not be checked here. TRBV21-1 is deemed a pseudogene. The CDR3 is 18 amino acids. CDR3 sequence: CASSKPQNQGQIPYEQYF. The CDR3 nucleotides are TGTGCCAGCAGCAAACCCCAAAATCAGGGACAGATCCCCTACGAGCAGTACTTC.

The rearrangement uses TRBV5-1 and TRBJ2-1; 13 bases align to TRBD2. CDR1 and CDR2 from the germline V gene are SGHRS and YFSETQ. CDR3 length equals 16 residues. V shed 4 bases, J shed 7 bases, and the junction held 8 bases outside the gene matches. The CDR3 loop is CASSKQLAGGSNEQFF. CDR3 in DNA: TGCGCCAGCAGCAAACAACTAGCGGGAGGGTCAAATGAGCAGTTCTTC.

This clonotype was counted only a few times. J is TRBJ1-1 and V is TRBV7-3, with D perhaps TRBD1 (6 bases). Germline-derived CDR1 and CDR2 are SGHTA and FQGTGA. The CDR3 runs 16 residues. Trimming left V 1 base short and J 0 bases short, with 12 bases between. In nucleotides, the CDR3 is TGTGCCAGCAGCTTAAGGGCAGGGGCGCTGAACACTGAAGCTTTCTTT. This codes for CASSLRAGALNTEAFF.

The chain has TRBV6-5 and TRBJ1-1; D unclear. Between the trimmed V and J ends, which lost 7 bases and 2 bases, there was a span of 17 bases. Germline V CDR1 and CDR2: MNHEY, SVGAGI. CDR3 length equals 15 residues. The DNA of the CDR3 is TGTGCCAGCATAAGTTATGGAACGGCTAACACTGAAGCTTTCTTT. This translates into CASISYGTANTEAFF.

The DNA of the CDR3 is TGCGCCAGCAGGGCACCTAGCGGGATGGGGACAGATACGCAGTATTTT. Translation gives CASRAPSGMGTDTQYF. V is TRBV5-1 and J is TRBJ2-3; TRBD2 matches at 9 bases. V shed 5 bases and J 3 bases; nucleotides not matched to a gene: 10. Per the germline V gene, CDR1 is SGHRS and CDR2 is YFSETQ. The CDR3 loop spans 16 amino acids.

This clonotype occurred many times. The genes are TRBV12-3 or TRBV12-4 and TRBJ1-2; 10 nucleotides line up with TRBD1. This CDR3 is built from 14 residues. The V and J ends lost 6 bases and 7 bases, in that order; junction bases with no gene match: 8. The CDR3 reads CASSLATGGTGYTF. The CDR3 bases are TGTGCCAGCAGCCTGGCGACAGGGGGCACTGGCTACACCTTC.

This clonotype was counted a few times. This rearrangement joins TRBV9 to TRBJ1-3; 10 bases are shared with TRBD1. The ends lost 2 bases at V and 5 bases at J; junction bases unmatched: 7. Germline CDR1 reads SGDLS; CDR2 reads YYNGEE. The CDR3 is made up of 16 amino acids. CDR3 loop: CASSVQDRGLRNTIYF. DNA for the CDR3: TGTGCCAGCAGCGTCCAAGACAGGGGGCTAAGAAACACCATATATTTT.

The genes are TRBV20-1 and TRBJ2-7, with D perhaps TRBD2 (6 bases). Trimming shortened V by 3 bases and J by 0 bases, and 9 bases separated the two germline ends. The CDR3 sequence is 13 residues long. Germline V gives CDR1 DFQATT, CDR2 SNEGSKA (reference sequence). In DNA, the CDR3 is TGCAGTGCTAGTGCGGGGTTCTCCTACGAGCAGTACTTC. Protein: CSASAGFSYEQYF.

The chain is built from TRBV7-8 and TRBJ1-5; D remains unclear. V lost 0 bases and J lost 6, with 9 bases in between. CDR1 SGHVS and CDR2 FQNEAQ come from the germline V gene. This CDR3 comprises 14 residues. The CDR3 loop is CASSLAVGGQPQHF. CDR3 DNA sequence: TGTGCCAGCAGCTTAGCCGTGGGCGGTCAGCCCCAGCATTTT. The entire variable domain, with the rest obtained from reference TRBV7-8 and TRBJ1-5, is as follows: GAGVSQSPRYKVAKRGQDVALRCDPISGHVSLFWYQQALGQGPEFLTYFQNEAQLDKSGLPSDRFFAERPEGSVSTLKIQRTQQEDSAVYLCASSLAVGGQPQHFGDGTRLSIL.

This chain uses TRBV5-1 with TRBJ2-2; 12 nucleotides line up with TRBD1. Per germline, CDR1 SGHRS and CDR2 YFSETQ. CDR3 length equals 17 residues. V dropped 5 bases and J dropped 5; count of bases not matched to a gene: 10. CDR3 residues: CASSSGTGGLRTGELFF. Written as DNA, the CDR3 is TGCGCCAGCAGTTCCGGGACAGGGGGCTTACGGACCGGGGAGCTGTTTTTT.

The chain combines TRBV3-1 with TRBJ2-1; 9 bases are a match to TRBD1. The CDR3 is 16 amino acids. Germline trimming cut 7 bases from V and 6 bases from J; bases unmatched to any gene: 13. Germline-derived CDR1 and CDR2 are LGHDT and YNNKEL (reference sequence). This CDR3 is CASTQPLTGGGNEQFF. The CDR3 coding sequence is TGTGCCAGCACCCAGCCCCTGACAGGGGGTGGCAATGAGCAGTTCTTC.

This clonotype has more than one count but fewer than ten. The chain's CDR3 is CATSRGRTGVLEKLFF. CDR3 coding DNA: TGTGCCACCAGCAGAGGAAGGACAGGGGTACTTGAAAAACTGTTTTTT. The chain employs TRBV15 and TRBJ1-4, with TRBD1 identical over 9 bases. In germline, CDR1 is LNHNV, CDR2 YYDKDF (reference sequence). The CDR3 loop spans 16 amino acids. The junction had 7 bases not matched to a gene; V was cut back by 1 base and J by 7 bases.

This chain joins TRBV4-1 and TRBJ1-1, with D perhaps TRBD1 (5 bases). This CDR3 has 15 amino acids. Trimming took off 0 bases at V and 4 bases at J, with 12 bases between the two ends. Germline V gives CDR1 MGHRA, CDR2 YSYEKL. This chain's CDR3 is CASSQDRGLGTEAFF. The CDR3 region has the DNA TGCGCCAGCAGCCAAGATAGGGGATTGGGCACTGAAGCTTTCTTT.

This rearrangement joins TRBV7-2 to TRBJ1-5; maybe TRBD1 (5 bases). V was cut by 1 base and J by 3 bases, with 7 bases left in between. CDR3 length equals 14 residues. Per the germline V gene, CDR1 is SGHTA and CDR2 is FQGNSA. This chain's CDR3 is CASSLVGVNQPQHF. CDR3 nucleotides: TGTGCCAGCAGCTTAGTGGGGGTCAATCAGCCCCAGCATTTT.